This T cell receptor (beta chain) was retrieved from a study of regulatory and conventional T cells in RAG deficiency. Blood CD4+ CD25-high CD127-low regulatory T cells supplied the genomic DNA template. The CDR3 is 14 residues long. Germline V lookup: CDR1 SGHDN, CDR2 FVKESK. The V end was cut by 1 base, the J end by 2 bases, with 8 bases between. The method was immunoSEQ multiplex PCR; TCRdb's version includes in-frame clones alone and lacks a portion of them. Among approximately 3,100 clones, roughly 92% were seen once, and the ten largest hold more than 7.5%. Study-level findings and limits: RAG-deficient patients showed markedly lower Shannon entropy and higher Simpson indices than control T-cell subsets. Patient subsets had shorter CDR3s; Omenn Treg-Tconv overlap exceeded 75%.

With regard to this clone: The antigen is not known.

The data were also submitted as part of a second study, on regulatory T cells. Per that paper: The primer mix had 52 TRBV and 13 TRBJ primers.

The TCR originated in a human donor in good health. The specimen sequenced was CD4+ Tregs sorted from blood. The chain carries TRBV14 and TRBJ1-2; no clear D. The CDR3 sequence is CASSQAHANYGYTF. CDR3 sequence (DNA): TGTGCCAGCAGCCAAGCGCACGCAAACTATGGCTACACCTTC.